These 29 T cell receptor beta chains originate from one sample sequenced in a study of neurological immune-mediated disorders. TCRdb ran MiXCR on the 5' RACE reads and lists one entry per CDR3 protein. The table has around 40,000 distinct CDR3 sequences, approximately 11% seen once. The sample comprised PBMCs. These receptors originate from a female donor in good health.

This clonotype was counted many times. Mismatch with germline at one junction end may stem from a read error. The V call is TRBV20-1, the J call TRBJ1-5, with TRBD1 matching over 8 bases. Germline V gene lookup returns CDR1 DFQATT and CDR2 SNEGSKA (reference sequence). The CDR3 has 13 amino acids. The CDR3 reads CSARETGDQPQHF. The CDR3 nucleotides are TGCAGTGCTCGAGAGACAGGGGATCAGCCCCAGCATTTT.

There are a few counts of this clonotype. In DNA, the CDR3 is TGTGCCAGCTCACCGACAGGACGCTCCTACAATGAGCAGTTCTTC. Translating gives CASSPTGRSYNEQFF. The V gene is TRBV18, the J gene TRBJ2-1; D might be TRBD1 (6 bases). V dropped 3 bases and J dropped 0 bases, with 9 bases sitting between them. Per germline, CDR1 KGHSH and CDR2 LQKENI. The CDR3 consists of 15 residues.

This clonotype came up many times. This sequence may be a read error, since a much larger clone differs from it by one base. The chain links TRBV6-5 to TRBJ1-3; no firm D call. CDR3 length: 13 residues. Trimming removed 10 bases from V and 4 bases from J, with 14 bases in between. Germline-derived CDR1 and CDR2 are MNHEY and SVGAGI. CDR3 DNA: TGTGCCAACAGCTCGGGGTGGGGAAACACCATATATTTT. This translates into CANSSGWGNTIYF.

This clonotype showed up many times. The V and J genes are TRBV27 and TRBJ2-7, with 7 bases aligning to TRBD1. This CDR3 is built from 15 residues. Unmatched junction bases numbered 7, after V lost 5 bases and J lost 0 bases. Germline V gene data show CDR1 as MNHEY and CDR2 as SMNVEV (reference sequence). This CDR3 is CASSPYRGSSYEQYF. The CDR3 region has the DNA TGTGCCAGCAGTCCATACAGGGGAAGCTCCTACGAGCAGTACTTC.

This clonotype was seen ten or more times. J is TRBJ1-1 and V is TRBV20-1, with 7 nucleotides matching TRBD1. After removal of 6 bases from V and 1 base from J, the junction contained 5 bases not matched to a gene. The CDR3 is 13 amino acids. CDR1 and CDR2 from the germline V gene are DFQATT and SNEGSKA (reference sequence). CDR3 region: CSAVDRANTEAFF. CDR3 DNA: TGCAGTGCGGTAGACAGGGCGAACACTGAAGCTTTCTTT.

In regard to this clonotype: One base away lies a much larger clone, so this may be a sequencing read error. The rearrangement links TRBV5-1 to TRBJ2-5; TRBD1 agrees at 8 bases. The CDR3 is made up of 20 amino acids. Germline V gene lookup returns CDR1 SGHRS and CDR2 YFSETQ. Unmatched junction bases numbered 24, after V lost 1 base and J lost 7 bases. CDR3 sequence reads: CASSLSGGASLGIGSGTQYF. The CDR3 bases are TGCGCCAGCAGCTTGTCAGGGGGCGCCTCCCTTGGAATAGGGTCGGGGACCCAGTACTTC.

This clonotype was detected many times. The V and J genes are TRBV28 and TRBJ1-2; D possibly corresponds to TRBD1 (5 bases). The germline V gene has CDR1 MDHEN and CDR2 SYDVKM. V gave up 2 bases and J gave up 10 bases, with 11 bases separating them. This CDR3 is built from 12 residues. For the CDR3, the DNA is TGTGCCAGCAGTTTACTGACAGAGAACTACACCTTC. Its translation: CASSLLTENYTF.

The chain is built from TRBV20-1 and TRBJ2-7, with D perhaps matching TRBD1 or TRBD2 (5 bases each). V was clipped by 1 base and J by 5 bases, with 9 bases between them. The CDR3 covers 12 residues. Per germline, CDR1 DFQATT and CDR2 SNEGSKA (reference sequence). The CDR3 sequence: CSARVGTNEQYF. CDR3 DNA sequence: TGCAGTGCTAGAGTGGGGACCAACGAGCAGTACTTC.

There are many counts of this clonotype. This chain connects TRBV9 to TRBJ1-2; 7 bases align to TRBD1. Germline values: CDR1 SGDLS, CDR2 YYNGEE. Trimming cost V 4 bases and J 5 bases; bases outside gene matches: 8. The CDR3 runs 14 residues. The CDR3: CASSPGDSIYGYTF. In nucleotides, the CDR3 is TGTGCCAGCAGCCCTGGGGACAGCATTTATGGCTACACCTTC.

About this clonotype itself: A much larger clonotype is one base distant, so this may be a read error. Because the CDR3 is missing its conserved closing phenylalanine or tryptophan, this is likely a read error. The chain carries TRBV7-2 and TRBJ2-3, with TRBD1 matching 7 bases. V lost 5 bases and J lost 4; bases outside the gene matches: 9. This CDR3 is built from 15 residues. Germline CDR1 reads SGHTA; CDR2 reads FQGNSA. The CDR3 DNA reads TGTGCCAGCAGCCCTCAACAGGGGATGGCAGATACGCAGTATCTT. Its protein is CASSPQQGMADTQYL.

This clonotype was seen many times. The V and J genes are TRBV5-1 and TRBJ1-1; 10 bases are shared with TRBD1. The ends lost 2 bases at V and 1 base at J; junction bases unmatched: 8. Germline V gene data show CDR1 as SGHRS and CDR2 as YFSETQ. The CDR3 runs to 17 residues. DNA for the CDR3: TGCGCCAGCAGCTTTTCCGGGACAGGGGTCTCGAACACTGAAGCTTTCTTT. Protein product: CASSFSGTGVSNTEAFF.

This clonotype was counted ten times or more. The chain joins TRBV7-9 to TRBJ2-7; D uncertain. The CDR3 consists of 15 residues. V lost 5 bases, J lost 4 bases, and 18 bases lay in between. Per germline, CDR1 SEHNR and CDR2 FQNEAQ (reference sequence). CDR3 in DNA: TGTGCCAGCAGCCCCACTCTAGGGCCCGCATACGAGCAGTACTTC. This codes for CASSPTLGPAYEQYF.

There are many counts of this clonotype. This chain connects TRBV7-3 to TRBJ2-1; tentative D call: TRBD2 (5 bases). Germline CDR1 SGHTA, CDR2 FQGTGA. There are 14 residues in the CDR3. V dropped 11 bases and J dropped 5 bases, with 19 bases sitting between them. CDR3 nucleotide sequence: TGTGCCTCACGCCCCAGCGGCAAGGACAATGAGCAGTTCTTC. It codes for CASRPSGKDNEQFF.

At least ten counts were recorded for this clonotype. CDR3 residues: CASSPDRANYGYTF. The CDR3 nucleotides read TGTGCCAGCAGCCCGGACAGGGCAAACTATGGCTACACCTTC. J is TRBJ1-2 and V is TRBV5-6; 8 bases line up with TRBD1. CDR1 is SGHDT, CDR2 YYEEEE, per germline. Unmatched junction bases numbered 4, after V lost 4 bases and J lost 2 bases. This CDR3 is 14 amino acids long.

This clonotype has a count of ten or more. This rearrangement joins TRBV29-1 to TRBJ2-1, with TRBD1 identical over 8 bases. The J segment lost 4 bases and the V segment lost 5 bases, leaving 4 bases of the junction unmatched. Germline-derived CDR1 and CDR2 are SQVTM and ANQGSEA. The CDR3 covers 13 residues. CDR3 residues: CSVLTGVYNEQFF. The CDR3 DNA follows: TGCAGCGTTTTGACAGGGGTGTACAATGAGCAGTTCTTC.

Ten or more counts support this clonotype. The V gene is TRBV6-2 or TRBV6-3, the J gene TRBJ2-5; 14 bases are a match to TRBD2. The trim removed 4 bases at V and 3 bases at J, leaving 7 bases unmatched. This CDR3 comprises 17 residues. In germline, CDR1 is MNHEY, CDR2 SVGEGT. The CDR3 DNA is TGTGCCAGCAGTTCGCTGACTAGCGGGGGGGGTAAAGAGACCCAGTACTTC. Protein: CASSSLTSGGGKETQYF.

This clonotype came up many times. The J gene is TRBJ2-7, the V gene TRBV7-8, with a weak D call TRBD2 (6 bases). V lost 5 bases and J 7 bases, leaving 21 bases between the germline ends. The CDR3 spans 15 residues. The germline gives CDR1 SGHVS, CDR2 FQNEAQ. DNA of the CDR3: TGTGCCAGCAGCCCCGTATCTCGCGGGGTGCGGGAGCAGTACTTC. The encoded protein is CASSPVSRGVREQYF.

Ten or more counts support this clonotype. The CDR3 DNA follows: TGCGCCAGCACGACAGGGATGAACACTGAAGCTTTCTTT. Protein product: CASTTGMNTEAFF. This sequence joins TRBV5-1 and TRBJ1-1; 7 positions match TRBD1. V lost 6 bases to trimming and J lost 0 bases; unmatched junction nucleotides: 2. The length of the CDR3 is 13 residues. Germline CDR1 reads SGHRS; CDR2 reads YFSETQ.

This clonotype was detected many times. This rearrangement joins TRBV5-1 to TRBJ2-5, with D perhaps matching TRBD2 (6 bases). Germline assignment: CDR1 SGHRS and CDR2 YFSETQ. CDR3 length equals 17 residues. Trimming cost V 0 bases and J 1 base, with 16 bases left between them. The CDR3: CASSLAGSAGSQETQYF. The CDR3 bases are TGCGCCAGCAGCTTGGCCGGTTCGGCGGGGAGCCAAGAGACCCAGTACTTC.

The chain uses TRBV20-1 and TRBJ2-7, with 9 bases that match TRBD1. The CDR3 is 13 amino acids. Trimming took 3 bases from V and 3 from J; bases not matched to a gene: 3. CDR1 and CDR2 from the germline V gene are DFQATT and SNEGSKA (reference sequence). The CDR3 reads CSARGDRDYEQYF. CDR3 bases: TGCAGTGCTAGGGGGGACAGGGACTACGAGCAGTACTTC.

This clonotype occurred many times. The chain employs TRBV27 and TRBJ2-2; the D gene is possibly TRBD1 (5 bases). Germline V gene lookup returns CDR1 MNHEY and CDR2 SMNVEV (reference sequence). V was cut by 0 bases and J by 6 bases, with 8 bases left in between. This CDR3 is built from 14 residues. The CDR3, as DNA: TGTGCCAGCAGTTTATCGTGGGGCGCCGGGGAGCTGTTTTTT. Its protein is CASSLSWGAGELFF.

Of note for this clonotype: At one boundary the junction diverges from the germline segment, which might be a read error. The chain combines TRBV7-7 with TRBJ2-5, with TRBD1 identical over 9 bases. Germline V gene sequence: CDR1 SSHAT, CDR2 FNYEAQ (reference sequence). The CDR3 spans 17 residues. The CDR3 sequence is CASSPQPGQGHGETQYF. CDR3 bases: TGTGCTAGCAGCCCACAACCGGGACAGGGTCACGGAGAGACCCAGTACTTC.

This clonotype has at least ten counts. The rearrangement links TRBV14 to TRBJ2-5; D is ambiguous. V was pared by 4 bases and J by 5 bases, with 14 bases between. Germline loops: CDR1 SGHDN, CDR2 FVKESK. The length of the CDR3 is 14 residues. The CDR3 loop is CASSPFSGWETQYF. DNA of the CDR3: TGTGCCAGCAGCCCATTCTCGGGTTGGGAGACCCAGTACTTC. Full variable domain (rest looked up from reference TRBV14 and TRBJ2-5): EAGVTQFPSHSVIEKGQTVTLRCDPISGHDNLYWYRRVMGKEIKFLLHFVKESKQDESGMPNNRFLAERTGGTYSTLKVQPAELEDSGVYFCASSPFSGWETQYFGPGTRLLVL.

There are many counts of this clonotype. The rearrangement joins TRBV6-5 to TRBJ2-7; D may match TRBD1 or TRBD2 (5 bases each). Germline V gene lookup returns CDR1 MNHEY and CDR2 SVGAGI. This CDR3 spans 13 amino acids. Trimming took off 2 bases at V and 4 bases at J, with 9 bases between the two ends. The CDR3 is CASSYGGSYEQYF. In DNA form, the CDR3 reads TGTGCCAGCAGTTACGGGGGTTCTTACGAGCAGTACTTC.

This clonotype was detected ten times or more. The chain carries TRBV10-3 and TRBJ2-7, with TRBD1 as a possible D gene (6 bases). The CDR3 spans 13 residues. V was shortened by 3 bases and J by 4 bases, with 10 bases between the two germline ends. CDR1 is ENHRY, CDR2 SYGVKD, per germline. The CDR3 reads CAISDGTIYEQYF. The CDR3 DNA reads TGTGCCATCAGTGATGGGACAATTTACGAGCAGTACTTC.

This clonotype is classed as medium-sized. The genes are TRBV20-1 and TRBJ1-5; 9 bases fit TRBD1. The CDR3 length is 15 residues. Germline V gives CDR1 DFQATT, CDR2 SNEGSKA (reference sequence). V shed 0 bases, J shed 4 bases, and the junction held 4 bases outside the gene matches. The CDR3 DNA reads as TGCAGTGCTAGAGAAACAGGGGGCAGAAATCAGCCCCAGCATTTT. Translation: CSARETGGRNQPQHF.

This clonotype has a handful of counts. The chain couples TRBV10-2 to TRBJ2-5, with 10 nucleotides matching TRBD2. The CDR3 extends over 14 amino acids. Germline V gives CDR1 WSHSY, CDR2 SAAADI. J lost 5 bases, V lost 5 bases, and 5 bases had no gene match. CDR3 nucleotide sequence: TGCGCCAGCAGTTTAGCGGGAGGTATGGAGACCCAGTACTTC. Encoded protein: CASSLAGGMETQYF.

This clonotype has a count of ten or more. V usage is TRBV12-3 or TRBV12-4 and J usage is TRBJ1-5, with D maybe TRBD1 (6 bases). V was cut by 1 base and J by 4 bases, with 8 bases left in between. CDR3 size: 14 residues. For the CDR3, the DNA is TGTGCCAGCAGTTTAGGGACAGATAATCAGCCCCAGCATTTT. Its protein is CASSLGTDNQPQHF.

This clonotype was seen at least ten times. The chain recombines TRBV20-1 with TRBJ2-3; D unclear. Germline V CDR1 and CDR2: DFQATT, SNEGSKA (reference sequence). This CDR3 is built from 15 residues. Trimming took 3 bases from V and 4 from J, leaving 17 bases between them. The CDR3 DNA sequence: TGCAGTGCTAGTGGGCCCAGGCACTCCTCAGATACGCAGTATTTT. Encoded protein: CSASGPRHSSDTQYF.